A single sample is the source of the 11 T cell receptor beta chains below, sequenced in a study of blood T cell repertoires in COVID-19. TCRdb's copy holds only in-frame clones and misses some; the assay was immunoSEQ multiplex PCR. The sample lists 250,000 or so clones, about four fifths occurring once. Input material: PBMCs or T cells enriched from blood (not recorded which). These receptors all stem from a man aged 45-65 years who had recovered from COVID-19.

V and J are TRBV7-9 and TRBJ2-1; 11 bases line up with TRBD1. V was pared by 2 bases and J by 7 bases, with 7 bases of the junction left unmatched. Looked up from germline, CDR1 is SEHNR and CDR2 is FQNEAQ (reference sequence). There are 16 residues in the CDR3. This chain's CDR3 is CASSLRSGQGANEQFF. DNA of the CDR3: TGTGCCAGCAGCTTACGTTCAGGACAGGGGGCGAATGAGCAGTTCTTC.

The rearrangement joins TRBV12-3 or TRBV12-4 to TRBJ1-3; D call uncertain. There are 13 residues in the CDR3. V lost 4 bases, J lost 0 bases, and 4 bases lay in between. This chain's CDR3 is CASSYISGNTIYF. The DNA of the CDR3 is TGTGCCAGCAGTTATATCTCTGGAAACACCATATATTTT.

The gene calls are TRBV24-1 and TRBJ2-7; perhaps TRBD2 as D (7 bases). With 8 bases removed from V and 0 bases from J, the gap between germline ends came to 19 bases. The CDR3 is made up of 16 amino acids. Germline lookup yields CDR1 KGHDR and CDR2 SFDVKD. In DNA form, the CDR3 reads TGTGCCACCATCTCCCTGGGGGGGCTATTCTCCTACGAGCAGTACTTC. Its translation is CATISLGGLFSYEQYF.

Of note for this clone: One junction end disagrees with the germline gene, perhaps due to a read error. V and J are TRBV18 and TRBJ2-4; TRBD1 is a possible D gene (6 bases). Looked up from germline, CDR1 is KGHSH and CDR2 is LQKENI. CDR3 size: 13 residues. The CDR3: CASSPGWDTGPDF. The DNA of the CDR3 is TGTGCCAGCTCTCCGGGCTGGGACACAGGGCCGGATTTC.

V usage is TRBV3-1 (or the pseudogene TRBV3-2) and J usage is TRBJ2-7; no reliable D call. CDR1 is LGHDT and CDR2 is YNNKEL in the germline V gene (reference sequence). This CDR3 spans 15 amino acids. The V gene lost 0 bases and the J gene lost 0 bases, with 9 bases spanning the gap. This CDR3 reads CASSQDLLPSYEQYF. CDR3 in DNA: TGTGCCAGCAGCCAAGACCTTCTCCCCTCCTACGAGCAGTACTTC.

The chain links TRBV30 to TRBJ1-2; TRBD1 matches at 8 bases. CDR1 and CDR2 from the germline V gene are GTSNPN and SVGIG (reference sequence). J lost 2 bases, V lost 1 base, and 0 bases had no gene match. CDR3 length: 13 amino acids. CDR3 in amino acids: CAWSGQGNYGYTF. Here the CDR3 DNA reads TGTGCCTGGAGTGGACAGGGGAACTATGGCTACACCTTC.

V usage is TRBV11-2 and J usage is TRBJ1-3; possible D gene TRBD1, 5 bases. In germline, CDR1 is SGHAT, CDR2 FQNNGV. The CDR3 extends over 16 amino acids. With 2 bases removed from V and 0 bases from J, the gap between germline ends came to 11 bases. CDR3 sequence (DNA): TGTGCCAGCAGCTTATCAGGGCTAGTCTCTGGAAACACCATATATTTT. It is translated as CASSLSGLVSGNTIYF. Variable domain in full (rest from reference TRBV11-2 and TRBJ1-3): EAGVAQSPRYKIIEKRQSVAFWCNPISGHATLYWYQQILGQGPKLLIQFQNNGVVDDSQLPKDRFSAERLKGVDSTLKIQPAKLEDSAVYLCASSLSGLVSGNTIYFGEGSWLTVV.

This clone has a single count. V is TRBV30 and J is TRBJ1-1, with a tentative D call TRBD1 (6 bases). The germline V gene has CDR1 GTSNPN and CDR2 SVGIG (reference sequence). The V end was cut by 8 bases, the J end by 2 bases, with 12 bases between. The CDR3 totals 12 residues. In nucleotides, the CDR3 is TGTGCCCCCCCGGGGGGCAACACTGAAGCTTTCTTT. Translation gives CAPPGGNTEAFF. Drawing the rest from reference TRBV30 and TRBJ1-1, the complete variable domain is SQTIHQWPATLVQPVGSPLSLECTVEGTSNPNLYWYRQAAGRGLQLLFYSVGIGQISSEVPQNLSASRPQDRQFILSSKKLLLSDSGFYLCAPPGGNTEAFFGQGTRLTVV.

This chain joins TRBV5-8 and TRBJ1-1; tentative D call: TRBD1 (6 bases). The length of the CDR3 is 14 residues. Looked up from germline, CDR1 is SGHTS and CDR2 is YDEGEE. Trimming took off 4 bases at V and 1 base at J, with 11 bases between the two ends. This CDR3 is CASSRKGGNTEAFF. CDR3 coding DNA: TGTGCCAGCAGCCGCAAAGGGGGGAACACTGAAGCTTTCTTT.

The CDR3 sequence: CASSKTGNPGDTQYF. CDR3 coding DNA: TGTGCCAGCAGCAAGACAGGGAACCCAGGTGATACGCAGTATTTT. V is TRBV5-5 and J is TRBJ2-3; the match to TRBD1 covers 7 bases. Germline lookup yields CDR1 SGHKS and CDR2 YYEKEE (reference sequence). Germline trimming cut 4 bases from V and 6 bases from J; bases unmatched to any gene: 11. CDR3 size: 15 residues.

The chain carries TRBV3-1 (or the pseudogene TRBV3-2) and TRBJ1-1; D call uncertain. Germline assignment: CDR1 LGHDT and CDR2 YNNKEL (reference sequence). This CDR3 has 13 amino acids. V was clipped by 3 bases and J by 6 bases, with 11 bases between them. The CDR3 reads CASSQVGLSEAFF. DNA for the CDR3: TGTGCCAGCAGCCAGGTCGGGTTATCTGAAGCTTTCTTT.